This T cell receptor beta chain was recovered during a study of blood T cells in healthy people across ages. Overall study findings and caveats: Possibly confounding the expanded clonotype changes was the fact that donor CMV status was unknown. The recorded TCR beta diversity per million T cells decreased in a roughly linear manner with age. Long-lived donors exceeded aged donors in naive CD4+ cells and diversity.

Primed by a sample-barcoded 5' primer and a J-beta primer mix, a second PCR proceeded for roughly 6 to 12 cycles. Each CDR3 protein is one row after TCRdb ran MiXCR on the 5' RACE reads. This sample carries over 600,000 distinct CDR3 sequences, roughly 50% of them seen once, and the ten largest clones take 20% to 30%. Germline trimming cut 3 bases from V and 1 base from J; bases unmatched to any gene: 1. CDR1 SGHTA and CDR2 FQGTGA come from the germline V gene. This CDR3 has 15 amino acids. To note about this clonotype: The target antigen is unknown.

The chain couples TRBV7-3 to TRBJ2-3; 10 bases are a match to TRBD2. This sequence originates from a man aged 35 to 55 in good health. The sequenced sample consisted of blood. The CDR3 region is CASSFTSGGTDTQYF. The CDR3 DNA sequence: TGTGCCAGCAGCTTTACTAGCGGGGGCACAGATACGCAGTATTTT.